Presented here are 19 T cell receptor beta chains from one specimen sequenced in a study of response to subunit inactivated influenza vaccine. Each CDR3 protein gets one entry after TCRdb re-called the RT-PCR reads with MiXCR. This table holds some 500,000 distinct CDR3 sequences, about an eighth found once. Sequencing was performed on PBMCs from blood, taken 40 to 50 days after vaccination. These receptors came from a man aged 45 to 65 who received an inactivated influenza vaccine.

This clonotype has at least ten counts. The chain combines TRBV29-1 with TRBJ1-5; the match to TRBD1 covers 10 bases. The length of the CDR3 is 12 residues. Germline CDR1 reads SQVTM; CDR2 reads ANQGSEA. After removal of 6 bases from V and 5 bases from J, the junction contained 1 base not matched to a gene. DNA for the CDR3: TGCAGCGTCGGACAGGGGGATCAGCCCCAGCATTTT. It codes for CSVGQGDQPQHF.

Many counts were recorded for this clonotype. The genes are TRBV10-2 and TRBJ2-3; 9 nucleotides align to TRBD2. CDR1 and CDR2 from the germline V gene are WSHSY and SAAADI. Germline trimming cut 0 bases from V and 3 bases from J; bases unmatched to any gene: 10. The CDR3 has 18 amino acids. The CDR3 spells CASSESGLAGLWTDTQYF. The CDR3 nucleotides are TGCGCCAGCAGTGAGTCTGGGCTAGCGGGACTGTGGACAGATACGCAGTATTTT.

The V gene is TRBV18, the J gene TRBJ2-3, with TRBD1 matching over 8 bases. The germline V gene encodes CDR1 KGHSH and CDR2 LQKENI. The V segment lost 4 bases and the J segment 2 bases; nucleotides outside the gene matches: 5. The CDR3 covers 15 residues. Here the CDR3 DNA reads TGTGCCAGCTCACGCAGGGGGCACGACACAGATACGCAGTATTTT. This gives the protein CASSRRGHDTDTQYF.

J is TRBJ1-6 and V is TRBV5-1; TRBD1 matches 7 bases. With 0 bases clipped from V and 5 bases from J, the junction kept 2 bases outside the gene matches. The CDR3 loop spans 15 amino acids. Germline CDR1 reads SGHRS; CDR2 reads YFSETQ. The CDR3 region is CASSLAGGDNSPLHF. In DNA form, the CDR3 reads TGCGCCAGCAGCTTGGCAGGGGGGGATAATTCACCCCTCCACTTT.

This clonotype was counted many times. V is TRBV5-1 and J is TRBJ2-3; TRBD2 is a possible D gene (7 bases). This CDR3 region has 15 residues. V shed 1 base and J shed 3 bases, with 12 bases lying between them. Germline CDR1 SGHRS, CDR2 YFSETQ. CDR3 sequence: CASSLTGRGTDTQYF. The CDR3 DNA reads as TGCGCCAGCAGCTTGACAGGGAGGGGAACAGATACGCAGTATTTT.

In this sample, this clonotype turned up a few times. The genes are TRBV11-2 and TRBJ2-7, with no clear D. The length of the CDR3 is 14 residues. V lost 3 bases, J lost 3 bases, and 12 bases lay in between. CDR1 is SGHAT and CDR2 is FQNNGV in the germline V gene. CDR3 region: CASSFSPWFYEQYF. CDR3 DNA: TGTGCCAGCAGCTTTAGTCCTTGGTTCTACGAGCAGTACTTC.

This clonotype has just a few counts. For the CDR3, the DNA is TGTGCCAGCAGCTGGCCGGGACAGGGGACAAATGAGCAGTTCTTC. It encodes CASSWPGQGTNEQFF. This chain joins TRBV7-9 and TRBJ2-1; TRBD1 aligns across 10 bases. CDR3 length equals 15 residues. Germline V lookup: CDR1 SEHNR, CDR2 FQNEAQ (reference sequence). The V and J ends lost 4 bases and 7 bases, in that order; junction bases with no gene match: 7.

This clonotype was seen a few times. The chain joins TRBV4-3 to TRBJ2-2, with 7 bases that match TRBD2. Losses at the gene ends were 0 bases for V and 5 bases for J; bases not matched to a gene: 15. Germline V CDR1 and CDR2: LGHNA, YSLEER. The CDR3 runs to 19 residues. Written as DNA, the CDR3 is TGCGCCAGCAGCCAAGATCTTCCTAGCGGAGCCCCAATTACCGGGGAGCTGTTTTTT. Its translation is CASSQDLPSGAPITGELFF.

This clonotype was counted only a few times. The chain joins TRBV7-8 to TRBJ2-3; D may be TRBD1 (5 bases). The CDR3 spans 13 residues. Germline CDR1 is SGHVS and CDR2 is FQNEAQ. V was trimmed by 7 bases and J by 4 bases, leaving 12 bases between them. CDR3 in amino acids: CASNQGRADTQYF. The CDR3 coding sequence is TGTGCCAGCAATCAGGGCCGGGCAGATACGCAGTATTTT.

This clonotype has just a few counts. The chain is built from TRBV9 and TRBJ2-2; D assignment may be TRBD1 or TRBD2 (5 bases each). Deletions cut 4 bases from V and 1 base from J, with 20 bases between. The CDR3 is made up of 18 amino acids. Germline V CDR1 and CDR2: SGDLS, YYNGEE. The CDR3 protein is CASSPSRGAAKNTGELFF. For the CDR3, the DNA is TGTGCCAGCAGCCCTAGCCGAGGGGCCGCCAAGAACACCGGGGAGCTGTTTTTT.

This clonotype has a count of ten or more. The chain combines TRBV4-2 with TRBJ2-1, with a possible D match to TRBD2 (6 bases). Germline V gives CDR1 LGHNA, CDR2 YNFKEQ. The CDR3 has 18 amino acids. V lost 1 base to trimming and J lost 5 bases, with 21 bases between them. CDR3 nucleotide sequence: TGTGCCAGCAGCCAAGGAATTTGGTCGACTAGGACAAACAATGAGCAGTTCTTC. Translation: CASSQGIWSTRTNNEQFF.

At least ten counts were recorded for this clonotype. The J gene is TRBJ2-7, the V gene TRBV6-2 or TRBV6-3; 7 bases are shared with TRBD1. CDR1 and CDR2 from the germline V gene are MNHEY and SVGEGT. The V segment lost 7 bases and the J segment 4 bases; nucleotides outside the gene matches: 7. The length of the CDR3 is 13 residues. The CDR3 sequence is CASTGDRGYEQYF. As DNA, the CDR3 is TGTGCCAGCACCGGGGACAGAGGGTACGAGCAGTACTTC.

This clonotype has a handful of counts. DNA of the CDR3: TGTGCCAGCAGTTCCTCAGGGGCCGGCTACACCTTC. Amino acid sequence: CASSSSGAGYTF. The chain is built from TRBV2 and TRBJ1-2, with a possible D match to TRBD1 (6 bases). The ends were cut back, 5 bases at V and 8 bases at J, with 12 bases in the middle. CDR3 size: 12 residues. CDR1 is SNHLY and CDR2 is FYNNEI in the germline V gene.

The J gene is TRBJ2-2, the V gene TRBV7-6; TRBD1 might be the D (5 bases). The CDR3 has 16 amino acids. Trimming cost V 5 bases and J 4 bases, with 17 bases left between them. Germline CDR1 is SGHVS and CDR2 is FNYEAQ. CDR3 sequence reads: CASSKPQGVGTGELFF. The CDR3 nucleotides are TGTGCCAGCAGCAAACCTCAGGGTGTGGGCACCGGGGAGCTGTTTTTT.

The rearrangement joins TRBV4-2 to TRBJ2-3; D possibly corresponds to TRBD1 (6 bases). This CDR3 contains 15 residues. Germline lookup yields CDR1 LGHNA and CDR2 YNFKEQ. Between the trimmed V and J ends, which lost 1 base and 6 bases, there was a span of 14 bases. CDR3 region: CASSQGPQGSDTQYF. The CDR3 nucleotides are TGTGCCAGCAGCCAAGGTCCCCAGGGGTCGGATACGCAGTATTTT.

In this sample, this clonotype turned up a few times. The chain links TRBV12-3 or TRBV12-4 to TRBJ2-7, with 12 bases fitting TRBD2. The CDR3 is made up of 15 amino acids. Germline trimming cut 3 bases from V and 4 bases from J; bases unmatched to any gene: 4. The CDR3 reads CASSFSLAGGYEQYF. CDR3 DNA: TGTGCCAGCAGTTTTTCGCTAGCGGGGGGGTACGAGCAGTACTTC.

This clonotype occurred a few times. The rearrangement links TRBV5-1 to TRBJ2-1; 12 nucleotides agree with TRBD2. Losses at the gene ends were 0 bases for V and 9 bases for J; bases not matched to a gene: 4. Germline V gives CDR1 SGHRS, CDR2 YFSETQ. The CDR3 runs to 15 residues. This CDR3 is CASSLEGLAGLEQFF. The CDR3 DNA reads TGCGCCAGCAGCTTGGAAGGACTAGCGGGACTTGAGCAGTTCTTC.

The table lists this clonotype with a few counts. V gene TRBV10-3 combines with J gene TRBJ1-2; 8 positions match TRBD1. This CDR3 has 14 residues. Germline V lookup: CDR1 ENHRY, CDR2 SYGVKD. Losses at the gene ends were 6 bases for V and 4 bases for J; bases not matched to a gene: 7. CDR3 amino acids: CAISGQGLVYGYTF. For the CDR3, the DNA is TGTGCCATCAGCGGACAGGGTCTTGTCTATGGCTACACCTTC.

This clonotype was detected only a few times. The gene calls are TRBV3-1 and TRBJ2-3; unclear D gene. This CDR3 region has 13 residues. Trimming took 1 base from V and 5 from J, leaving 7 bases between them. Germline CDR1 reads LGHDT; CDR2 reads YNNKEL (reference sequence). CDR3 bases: TGTGCCAGCAGCCAAGTTGGGCAAGATACGCAGTATTTT. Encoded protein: CASSQVGQDTQYF.